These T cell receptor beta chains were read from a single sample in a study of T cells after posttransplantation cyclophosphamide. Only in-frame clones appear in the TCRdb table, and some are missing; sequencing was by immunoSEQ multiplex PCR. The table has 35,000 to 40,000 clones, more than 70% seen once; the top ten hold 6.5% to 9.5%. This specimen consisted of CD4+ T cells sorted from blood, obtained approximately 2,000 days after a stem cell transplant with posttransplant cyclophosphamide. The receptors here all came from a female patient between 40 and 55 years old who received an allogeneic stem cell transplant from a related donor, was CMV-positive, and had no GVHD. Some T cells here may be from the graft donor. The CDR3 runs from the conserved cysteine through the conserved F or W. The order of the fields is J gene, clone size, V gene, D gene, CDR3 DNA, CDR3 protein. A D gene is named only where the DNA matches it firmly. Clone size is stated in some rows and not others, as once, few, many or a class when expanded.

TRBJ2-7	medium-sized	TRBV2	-	TGTGCCAGCAATCAGGGGGGTTCCTACGAGCAGTACTTC	CASNQGGSYEQYF
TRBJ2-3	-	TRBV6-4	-	TGTGCCAGCAGTGCTACAGGGACAGATACGCAGTATTTT	CASSATGTDTQYF
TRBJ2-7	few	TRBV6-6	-	TGTGCCAGCAGTTACGACAGGTCTTACTCCTACGAGCAGTACTTC	CASSYDRSYSYEQYF
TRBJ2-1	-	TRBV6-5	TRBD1	TGTGCCAGCAGTTACCGGGGACAGGGGTACAATGAGCAGTTCTTC	CASSYRGQGYNEQFF
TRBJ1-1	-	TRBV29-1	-	TGCAGCGTTCTCGCCCAGAAATTGAACACTGAAGCTTTCTTT	CSVLAQKLNTEAFF
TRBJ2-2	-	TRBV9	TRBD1	TGTGCCAGCAGCGTGGGACAGGGGAACACCGGGGAGCTGTTTTTT	CASSVGQGNTGELFF
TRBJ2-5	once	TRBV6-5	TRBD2	TGTGCCAGCAGTTACGGTCTAGCGGACTATCAAGAGACCCAGTACTTC	CASSYGLADYQETQYF
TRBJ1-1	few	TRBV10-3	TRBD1	TGTGCCATCAGTTCGGGACAGGGGGCTCTCACTGAAGCTTTCTTT	CAISSGQGALTEAFF
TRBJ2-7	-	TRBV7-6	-	TGTGCCAGCAGCCCACACCAGACTAGTGACGAGCAGTACTTC	CASSPHQTSDEQYF
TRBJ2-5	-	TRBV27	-	TGTGCCAGCGGTAGGGGGATAGGTAACCAAGAGACCCAGTACTTC	CASGRGIGNQETQYF
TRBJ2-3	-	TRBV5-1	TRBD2	TGCGCCAGCAGCCCGGGACTAGCGGGGGGGCGGTCAGATACGCAGTATTTT	CASSPGLAGGRSDTQYF
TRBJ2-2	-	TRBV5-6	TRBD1	TGTGCCAGCAGCCATCGAGGGACAGGGGGCAACACCGGGGAGCTGTTTTTT	CASSHRGTGGNTGELFF
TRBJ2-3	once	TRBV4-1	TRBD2	TGCGCCAGCAGCCCAGTTTTTGCGGGGGTCCAGGTAGATACGCAGTATTTT	CASSPVFAGVQVDTQYF
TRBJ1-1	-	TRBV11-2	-	TGTGCCAGCAACTCGATCAGGGGTGACACTGAAGCTTTCTTT	CASNSIRGDTEAFF
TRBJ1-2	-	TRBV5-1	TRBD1	TGCGCCAGCAGCTCTACAGGGGGCGCGAACTATGGCTACACCTTC	CASSSTGGANYGYTF
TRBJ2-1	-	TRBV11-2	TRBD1	TGTGCCAGCAGATCACCGGGACAGGGGCACAATGAGCAGTTCTTC	CASRSPGQGHNEQFF
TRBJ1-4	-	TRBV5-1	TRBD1	TGCGCCAGCAGCTTGGGCATCAGGACAGGGACGAATGAAAAACTGTTTTTT	CASSLGIRTGTNEKLFF
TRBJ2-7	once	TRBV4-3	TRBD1	TGCGCCAGCAGCCTAGGCAGGGGGCTCGAGGAGCAGTACTTC	CASSLGRGLEEQYF
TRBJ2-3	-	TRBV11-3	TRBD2	TGTGCCAGCAGCTTAGGAGGCGGGGGAGGCACAGATACGCAGTATTTT	CASSLGGGGGTDTQYF
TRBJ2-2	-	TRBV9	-	TGTGCCAGCAGCGTAGCTACCGGGGAGCTGTTTTTT	CASSVATGELFF
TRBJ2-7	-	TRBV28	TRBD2	TGTGCCAGCAGTTTAGGGGGGAGCGGGGGCTTCGGGGACGAGCAGTACTTC	CASSLGGSGGFGDEQYF
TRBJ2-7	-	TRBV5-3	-	TGTGCCAGAAATAACGGGGACTCCTACGAGCAGTACTTC	CARNNGDSYEQYF
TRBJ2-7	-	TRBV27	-	TGTGCCAGCAGTTTGAAAACGGGGGGCGCATCCTACGAGCAGTACTTC	CASSLKTGGASYEQYF
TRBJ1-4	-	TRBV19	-	TGTGCCAGTAGTATGACCGGGACACAAGAAAAACTGTTTTTT	CASSMTGTQEKLFF